Following are 15 T cell receptor beta chains from one sample sequenced in a study of early T cells in non-severe SARS-CoV-2 infection. From the 5' RACE reads, TCRdb called clonotypes with MiXCR, one entry per CDR3 protein. The table shows 85,000 to 95,000 distinct CDR3 sequences, with approximately 15% occurring only once. Sequencing was carried out using whole blood. These receptors all stem from an adult who was a healthcare worker with PCR-confirmed SARS-CoV-2 infection or an uninfected control (not recorded which).

The CDR3 sequence: CASSLIRGPGTDTQYF. In DNA, the CDR3 is TGTGCCAGCAGCTTAATAAGGGGTCCAGGCACAGATACGCAGTATTTT. The V call is TRBV13, the J call TRBJ2-3, with a weak D call TRBD1 (5 bases). Trimming removed 2 bases from V and 1 base from J, with 13 bases in between. Germline V gene data show CDR1 as PRHDT and CDR2 as FYEKMQ (reference sequence). There are 16 residues in the CDR3.

The chain joins TRBV20-1 to TRBJ2-5; tentative D call: TRBD2 (6 bases). Looked up from germline, CDR1 is DFQATT and CDR2 is SNEGSKA (reference sequence). The V end was cut by 8 bases, the J end by 3 bases, with 22 bases between. This CDR3 is built from 15 residues. This chain's CDR3 is CSPSGGFSGKETQYF. DNA for the CDR3: TGCAGTCCCAGTGGCGGTTTTAGCGGTAAAGAGACCCAGTACTTC.

The table lists this clonotype with a few counts. V is TRBV6-1 and J is TRBJ2-7; D is perhaps TRBD1 (6 bases). Trimming removed 2 bases at V and 3 bases at J, with 8 bases between. The CDR3 is 13 amino acids. CDR1 and CDR2 (germline): MNHNS, SASEGT. CDR3 in amino acids: CASSESRGYEQYV. The CDR3 DNA reads as TGTGCCAGCAGTGAAAGCAGGGGCTACGAGCAGTACGTC.

This chain joins TRBV7-2 and TRBJ1-5; tentative D call: TRBD1 (5 bases). Germline CDR1 and CDR2: SGHTA and FQGNSA. Trimming stripped 1 base from V and 7 bases from J, with 17 bases between. The CDR3 is 16 amino acids. The CDR3: CASSLDRQGVWQPQHF. The CDR3 DNA follows: TGTGCCAGCAGCTTAGACCGGCAGGGAGTTTGGCAGCCCCAGCATTTT.

In this sample, this clonotype turned up a few times. V and J are TRBV25-1 and TRBJ2-6; 9 bases line up with TRBD1. The CDR3 extends over 19 amino acids. V dropped 5 bases and J dropped 1; count of bases not matched to a gene: 12. Germline V gene data show CDR1 as MGHDK and CDR2 as SYGVNS. As DNA, the CDR3 is TGTGCCAGCAGTCCTCAAGTCGGGACAGGGCCTTCTGGGGCCAACGTCCTGACTTTC. Amino acids: CASSPQVGTGPSGANVLTF.

This chain uses TRBV18 with TRBJ1-3; D unresolved. V shed 3 bases and J shed 2 bases, with 8 bases lying between them. The CDR3 runs to 14 residues. In germline, CDR1 is KGHSH, CDR2 LQKENI. The CDR3 coding sequence is TGTGCCAGCTCACCGAACGCGGCTGGAAACACCATATATTTT. Residues: CASSPNAAGNTIYF.

There are many counts of this clonotype. The chain uses TRBV5-1 and TRBJ2-1, with 12 bases identical to TRBD1. This CDR3 is built from 15 residues. The germline CDR1 and CDR2 sequences are SGHRS and YFSETQ. Losses at the gene ends were 0 bases for V and 7 bases for J; bases not matched to a gene: 2. CDR3 bases: TGCGCCAGCAGCTTGGGGGACAGGGGGCGGAATGAGCAGTTCTTC. Amino acid sequence: CASSLGDRGRNEQFF.

In its sample, this clonotype was seen a few times. The rearrangement joins TRBV3-1 to TRBJ1-2; D gene unclear. Germline CDR1 and CDR2: LGHDT and YNNKEL (reference sequence). V lost 1 base and J lost 8, with 23 bases in between. The CDR3 runs 17 residues. The CDR3 DNA follows: TGTGCCAGCAGCCAAGGGTTAAATGCATCCCCCCGCGGGGGCTACACCTTC. Its protein product is CASSQGLNASPRGGYTF.

This clonotype was picked up many times. The junction differs from germline at one of its ends, possibly a read error. The chain links TRBV6-6 to TRBJ2-4; 7 bases are shared with TRBD1. Germline lookup yields CDR1 MNHNY and CDR2 SVGAGI (reference sequence). This CDR3 has 12 residues. This CDR3 reads CASSYSIDRVNF. The CDR3 coding sequence is TGTGCCAGCAGTTACTCTATTGACAGGGTTAACTTC.

This chain uses TRBV19 with TRBJ2-1, with 13 bases that match TRBD2. The CDR3 length is 20 residues. The J segment lost 6 bases and the V segment lost 2 bases, leaving 16 bases of the junction unmatched. Germline CDR1 is LNHDA and CDR2 is SQIVND (reference sequence). CDR3 DNA sequence: TGTGCCAGTAGTATAAACGGTCCGGGACTAGCGGGGCTAATATCCAATGAGCAGTTCTTC. Protein product: CASSINGPGLAGLISNEQFF.

This chain connects TRBV7-2 to TRBJ2-3; the D gene could be TRBD1 or TRBD2 (6 bases each). Germline CDR1 reads SGHTA; CDR2 reads FQGNSA. Trimming pared 2 bases from V and 5 bases from J, leaving 14 bases between. The CDR3 is 15 amino acids. Here the CDR3 reads CASSLHPGAGDTQYF. DNA for the CDR3: TGTGCCAGCAGCTTACATCCGGGGGCCGGAGATACGCAGTATTTT.

V usage is TRBV2 and J usage is TRBJ2-7; D unclear. The germline V and J ends were trimmed by 3 bases and 6 bases, with 12 bases remaining between them. Germline-derived CDR1 and CDR2 are SNHLY and FYNNEI. The CDR3 runs to 13 residues. DNA of the CDR3: TGTGCCAGCAGTGAGGTGGGTTATGGCGAGCAGTACGTC. This gives the protein CASSEVGYGEQYV.

The V call is TRBV5-1, the J call TRBJ1-6, with unresolved D. Per germline, CDR1 SGHRS and CDR2 YFSETQ. The CDR3 extends over 15 amino acids. V dropped 1 base and J dropped 7 bases, with 12 bases sitting between them. The CDR3: CASSLRQSKNSPLHF. The CDR3 coding sequence is TGCGCCAGCAGCTTGCGGCAGAGTAAGAATTCACCCCTCCACTTT. Variable domain in full (rest from reference TRBV5-1 and TRBJ1-6): KAGVTQTPRYLIKTRGQQVTLSCSPISGHRSVSWYQQTPGQGLQFLFEYFSETQRNKGNFPGRFSGRQFSNSRSEMNVSTLELGDSALYLCASSLRQSKNSPLHFGNGTRLTVT.

This rearrangement joins TRBV5-1 to TRBJ2-3; no reliable D call. The germline CDR1 and CDR2 sequences are SGHRS and YFSETQ. Trimming removed 1 base from V and 0 bases from J, with 12 bases in between. This CDR3 is built from 16 residues. CDR3 sequence: CASSLTSPPSTDTQYF. The CDR3 DNA follows: TGCGCCAGCAGCTTGACCAGCCCCCCTAGCACAGATACGCAGTATTTT.

The J gene is TRBJ2-3, the V gene TRBV12-3 or TRBV12-4, with D tentatively TRBD1 (5 bases). The CDR3 spans 14 residues. With 5 bases removed from V and 2 bases from J, the gap between germline ends came to 11 bases. CDR3 sequence (DNA): TGTGCCAGCAGTCCGACAGAGTCCACAGATACGCAGTATTTT. The encoded protein is CASSPTESTDTQYF.